The next 18 T cell receptor beta chains were all read from a single sample in a study of regulatory T cells in long-lasting Graves disease. The time point is: newly diagnosed GD, antithyroid drugs for less than 3 months. PBMC RNA served as the TCR library source. With iRepertoire HTBI primers and Arm-PCR of CDR3 regions, TCR beta libraries were built. TCRdb redid the calling of the multiplex PCR reads with MiXCR, one entry per CDR3 protein. Altogether some 560,000 distinct CDR3 sequences are present, around 16% being singletons, with the ten largest covering roughly 25%. The same specimen was also included in a second study, on T cells in Graves' hyperthyroidism and ophthalmopathy.

The sample in question was peripheral blood mononuclear cells (PBMCs), obtained at new diagnosis, from a patient treated with antithyroid drugs. The receptors were sampled from a woman in her forties or fifties with Graves disease.

J is TRBJ1-4 and V is TRBV20-1; D may be TRBD1 (5 bases). The germline V gene has CDR1 DFQATT and CDR2 SNEGSKA (reference sequence). The CDR3 has 13 residues. Trimming removed 6 bases from V and 1 base from J, with 9 bases in between. The CDR3 DNA reads TGCAGTGCAGGGGACGTAACTAATGAAAAACTGTTTTTT. It translates to CSAGDVTNEKLFF.

This chain uses TRBV28 with TRBJ2-1, with 10 bases that match TRBD2. V was clipped by 5 bases and J by 9 bases; unmatched bases: 13. This CDR3 has 16 amino acids. Germline V lookup: CDR1 MDHEN, CDR2 SYDVKM. DNA of the CDR3: TGTGCCAGCAGTACTCTTCTAGCGGGGGACGGGGGTGAGCAGTTCTTC. This sequence encodes CASSTLLAGDGGEQFF.

DNA of the CDR3: TGTGCCAGCAGCGGTACAACAGGGAACACTGAAGCTTTCTTT. Translation gives CASSGTTGNTEAFF. The rearrangement joins TRBV28 to TRBJ1-1, with D perhaps TRBD1 (5 bases). The CDR3 loop spans 14 amino acids. Looked up from germline, CDR1 is MDHEN and CDR2 is SYDVKM. The V and J ends lost 6 bases and 1 base respectively, with 12 bases between them.

This clonotype appeared many times. The chain carries TRBV3-1 and TRBJ2-7; D might be TRBD2 (6 bases). CDR1 is LGHDT and CDR2 is YNNKEL in the germline V gene (reference sequence). Deletions cut 3 bases from V and 7 bases from J, with 13 bases between. CDR3 length: 13 residues. DNA for the CDR3: TGTGCCAGCAGCCACTCGGGACTTTATGAGCAGTACTTC. Encoded protein: CASSHSGLYEQYF.

The table lists this clonotype with many counts. A read error may produce the germline difference seen at one junction end. The chain joins TRBV4-1 to TRBJ2-3, with a tentative D call TRBD2 (7 bases). CDR3 length: 14 residues. The germline CDR1 and CDR2 sequences are MGHRA and YSYEKL. The CDR3 DNA is TGTGCCAGCAGCCAAGGCGGGGGCGCAGATACGCAGTATTTT. Its protein product is CASSQGGGADTQYF.

Regarding this clonotype: Compared with germline, one end of the junction differs, possibly owing to a read error. The rearrangement uses TRBV2 and TRBJ1-2; no clear D gene. This CDR3 comprises 14 residues. Germline CDR1 and CDR2: SNHLY and FYNNEI. As DNA, the CDR3 is TGTGCCAGAAGTGAGGCATCTACGGGGTCTGGCTACACCTTC. Translated: CARSEASTGSGYTF.

On this clonotype: A junction boundary mismatches the germline segment, possibly from a read error. The V gene is TRBV7-9, the J gene TRBJ2-1; 8 positions match TRBD2. Germline CDR1 and CDR2: SEHNR and FQNEAQ (reference sequence). This CDR3 comprises 16 residues. Here the CDR3 DNA reads TGTGTCAGCAGCTTACCTTCGGGGGGGCCTCTCAATGAGCAGTTCTTC. Translating gives CVSSLPSGGPLNEQFF.

This clonotype was counted at least ten times. This sequence joins TRBV7-6 and TRBJ2-7, with 8 bases lining up with TRBD2. The CDR3 extends over 16 amino acids. After removal of 2 bases from V and 2 bases from J, the junction contained 8 bases not matched to a gene. Germline V gene data show CDR1 as SGHVS and CDR2 as FNYEAQ. The CDR3 protein is CASSLTQGLAPYEQYF. As DNA, the CDR3 is TGTGCCAGCAGCTTAACCCAAGGACTAGCCCCCTACGAGCAGTACTTC.

This chain joins TRBV29-1 and TRBJ2-3; 9 nucleotides agree with TRBD1. This CDR3 contains 14 residues. Germline loops: CDR1 SQVTM, CDR2 ANQGSEA. V dropped 5 bases and J dropped 4; count of bases not matched to a gene: 7. CDR3: CSVIGTGYADTQYF. In DNA form, the CDR3 reads TGCAGCGTTATTGGGACAGGGTATGCAGATACGCAGTATTTT.

CDR3 protein: CASSQFGLAGGLILNEQFF. The CDR3 coding sequence is TGCGCCAGCAGCCAATTTGGACTAGCGGGGGGCCTTATCCTCAATGAGCAGTTCTTC. V gene TRBV4-1 combines with J gene TRBJ2-1, with 14 bases that match TRBD2. The CDR3 extends over 19 amino acids. V was pared by 2 bases and J by 6 bases, with 12 bases of the junction left unmatched. The germline V gene encodes CDR1 MGHRA and CDR2 YSYEKL.

This clonotype was seen repeatedly, ten times or more. J is TRBJ2-7 and V is TRBV9; 11 bases agree with TRBD1. J was trimmed by 3 bases and V by 0 bases; bases with no gene match: 5. This CDR3 comprises 16 residues. Germline V gene lookup returns CDR1 SGDLS and CDR2 YYNGEE. In DNA, the CDR3 is TGTGCCAGCAGCGTAGATCCGGGACAGGGGGACTACGAGCAGTACTTC. This translates into CASSVDPGQGDYEQYF.

Comments on this clonotype: A far larger clone is only one base removed, so a read error is likely. The missing conserved phenylalanine or tryptophan at the end of this CDR3 makes a read error likely. The chain couples TRBV6-5 to TRBJ2-1; no firm D call. The CDR3 totals 13 residues. Germline CDR1 reads MNHEY; CDR2 reads SVGAGI. Trimming pared 2 bases from V and 6 bases from J, leaving 8 bases between. CDR3 loop: CASSYRVGNEQFL. DNA of the CDR3: TGTGCCAGCAGTTACCGAGTCGGCAATGAGCAGTTCCTC.

The rearrangement joins TRBV3-1 to TRBJ1-1; no clear D. This CDR3 region has 13 residues. Germline V gene sequence: CDR1 LGHDT, CDR2 YNNKEL (reference sequence). Trimming stripped 2 bases from V and 5 bases from J, with 9 bases between. In DNA form, the CDR3 reads TGTGCCAGCAGCCAATCTAGTCAGACTGAAGCTTTCTTT. Translated: CASSQSSQTEAFF.

This clonotype appeared many times. Here the CDR3 DNA reads TGTGCCAGCAGATTTGGGACCGGGACAGGGTCCTACGAGCAGTACTTC. Its protein is CASRFGTGTGSYEQYF. The rearrangement links TRBV27 to TRBJ2-7; 9 bases are shared with TRBD1. Germline CDR1 is MNHEY and CDR2 is SMNVEV (reference sequence). The CDR3 extends over 16 amino acids. V dropped 6 bases and J dropped 1; count of bases not matched to a gene: 10.

In this sample, this clonotype turned up many times. The rearrangement uses TRBV7-2 and TRBJ2-1, with TRBD2 matching 10 bases. This CDR3 is built from 16 residues. Germline V gene lookup returns CDR1 SGHTA and CDR2 FQGNSA. V dropped 1 base and J dropped 8; count of bases not matched to a gene: 8. This CDR3 is CASSLGVSGGVYEQFF. CDR3 coding DNA: TGTGCCAGCAGCTTAGGGGTCAGCGGGGGGGTGTATGAGCAGTTCTTC.

The chain has TRBV7-2 and TRBJ2-3, with D possibly being TRBD2 (6 bases). V dropped 2 bases and J dropped 0 bases, with 12 bases sitting between them. Germline CDR1 is SGHTA and CDR2 is FQGNSA. CDR3 length: 16 residues. CDR3 coding DNA: TGTGCCAGCAGCTTATTAGGACTAATAAGCACAGATACGCAGTATTTT. This codes for CASSLLGLISTDTQYF.

This clonotype was detected ten times or more. The rearrangement joins TRBV20-1 to TRBJ2-3; 7 bases align to TRBD1. CDR1 and CDR2 (germline): DFQATT, SNEGSKA (reference sequence). The CDR3 contains 15 residues. With 3 bases clipped from V and 0 bases from J, the junction kept 6 bases outside the gene matches. CDR3 DNA sequence: TGCAGTGCTAGGAAGGGGGCAGTTAGCACAGATACGCAGTATTTT. This gives the protein CSARKGAVSTDTQYF.

There are many counts of this clonotype. V gene TRBV5-1 combines with J gene TRBJ2-1, with 7 bases fitting TRBD2. Germline V gene sequence: CDR1 SGHRS, CDR2 YFSETQ. V gave up 0 bases and J gave up 7 bases; unmatched junction bases: 7. The CDR3 extends over 15 amino acids. The CDR3 is CASSLEAGSGNEQFF. The CDR3 DNA is TGCGCCAGCAGCTTGGAAGCGGGGTCTGGTAATGAGCAGTTCTTC.